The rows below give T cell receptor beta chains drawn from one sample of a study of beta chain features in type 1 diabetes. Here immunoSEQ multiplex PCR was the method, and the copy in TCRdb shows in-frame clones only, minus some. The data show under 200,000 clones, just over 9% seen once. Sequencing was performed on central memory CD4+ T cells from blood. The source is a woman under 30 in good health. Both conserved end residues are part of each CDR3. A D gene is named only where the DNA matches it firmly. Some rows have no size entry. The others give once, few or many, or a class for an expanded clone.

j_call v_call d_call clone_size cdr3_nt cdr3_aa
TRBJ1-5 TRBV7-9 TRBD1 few TGTGCCAGCAGCTCCCGGGACAGGGGAAATCAGCCCCAGCATTTT CASSSRDRGNQPQHF
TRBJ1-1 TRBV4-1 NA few TGCGCCAGCACCCTTTCGACAGTGACGAACACTGAAGCTTTCTTT CASTLSTVTNTEAFF
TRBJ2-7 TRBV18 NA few TGTGCCAGCTCACCAGACCAGGGTCTGAAGTACTTC CASSPDQGLKYF
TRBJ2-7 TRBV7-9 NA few TGTGCCAGCGCTCCCCTGGACAGCGACTACGAGCAGTACTTC CASAPLDSDYEQYF
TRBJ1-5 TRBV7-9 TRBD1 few TGTGCCAGCAGCCTAACAGGGGTATGGCTGAATCAGCCCCAGCATTTT CASSLTGVWLNQPQHF
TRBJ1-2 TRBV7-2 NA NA TGTGCCAGCAGCTCGCCGGGGAGGGTTGGCTACACCTTC CASSSPGRVGYTF
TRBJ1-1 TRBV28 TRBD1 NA TGTGCCAGCAACATACAGGGGGTTGAAGCTTTCTTT CASNIQGVEAFF
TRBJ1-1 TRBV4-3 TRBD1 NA TGCGCCAGCAGCCAAGATCCGAGGCAGGGGGCAGGAGCTTTCTTT CASSQDPRQGAGAFF
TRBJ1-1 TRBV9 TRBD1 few TGTGCCAGCAGGTCGGACAGGGAGAACACTGAAGCTTTCTTT CASRSDRENTEAFF
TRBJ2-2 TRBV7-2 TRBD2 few TGTGCCAATAAACTAGCGGGACACGGGGAGCTGTTTTTT CANKLAGHGELFF
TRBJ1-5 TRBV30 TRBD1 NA TGTGCCTGGAGTGTACTGCAGGGGGGACAGCCCCAGCATTTT CAWSVLQGGQPQHF
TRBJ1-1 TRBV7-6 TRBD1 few TGTGCCAGCAGCTTAGGTCCCGTCCGACAGGGTGGCACTGAAGCTTTCTTT CASSLGPVRQGGTEAFF
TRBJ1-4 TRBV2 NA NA TGTGCCACCACGGGTGAGGGTAATGAAAAACTGTTTTTT CATTGEGNEKLFF
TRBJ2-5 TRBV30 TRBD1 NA TGTGCCTGGGGGGACAGCGACTACCAAGAGACCCAGTACTTC CAWGDSDYQETQYF
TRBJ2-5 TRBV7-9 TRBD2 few TGTGCCAGCAGCTTGGCCGCGGGGGGCCAAGAGACCCAGTACTTC CASSLAAGGQETQYF